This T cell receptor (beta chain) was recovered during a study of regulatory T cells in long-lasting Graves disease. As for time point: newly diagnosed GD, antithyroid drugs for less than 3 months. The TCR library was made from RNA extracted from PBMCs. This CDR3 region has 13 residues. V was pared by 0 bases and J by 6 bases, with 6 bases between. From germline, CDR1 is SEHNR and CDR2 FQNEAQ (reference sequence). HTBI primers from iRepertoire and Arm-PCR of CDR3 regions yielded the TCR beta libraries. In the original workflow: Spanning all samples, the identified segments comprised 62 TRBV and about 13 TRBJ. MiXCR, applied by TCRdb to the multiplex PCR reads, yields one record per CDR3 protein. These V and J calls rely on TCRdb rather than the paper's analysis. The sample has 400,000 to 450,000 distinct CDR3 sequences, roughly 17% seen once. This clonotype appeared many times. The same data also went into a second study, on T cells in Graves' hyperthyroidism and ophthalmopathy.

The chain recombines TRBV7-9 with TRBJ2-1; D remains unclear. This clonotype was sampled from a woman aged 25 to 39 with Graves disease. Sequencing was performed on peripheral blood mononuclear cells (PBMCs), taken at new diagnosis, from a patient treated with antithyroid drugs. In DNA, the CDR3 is TGTGCCAGCAGCTTAGCAAGAAGCAATGAGCAGTTCTTC. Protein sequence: CASSLARSNEQFF.